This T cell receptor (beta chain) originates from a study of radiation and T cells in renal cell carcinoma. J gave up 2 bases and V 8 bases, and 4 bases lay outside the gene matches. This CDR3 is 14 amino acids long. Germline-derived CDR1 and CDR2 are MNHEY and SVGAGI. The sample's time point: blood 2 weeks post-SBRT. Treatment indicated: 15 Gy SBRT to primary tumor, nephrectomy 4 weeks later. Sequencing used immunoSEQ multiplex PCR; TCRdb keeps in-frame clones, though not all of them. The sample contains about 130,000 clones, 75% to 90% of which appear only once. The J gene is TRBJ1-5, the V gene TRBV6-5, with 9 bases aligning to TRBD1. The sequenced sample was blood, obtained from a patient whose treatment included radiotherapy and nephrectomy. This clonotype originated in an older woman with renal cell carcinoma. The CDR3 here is CASSTGGGNQPQHF. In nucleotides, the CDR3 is TGTGCCAGCTCTACAGGGGGCGGCAATCAGCCCCAGCATTTT.